The clone carrying this T cell receptor beta chain was observed a single time. Its cognate antigen is unknown. Germline lookup yields CDR1 SQVTM and CDR2 ANQGSEA. Unmatched junction bases numbered 5, after V lost 5 bases and J lost 4 bases. The CDR3 is made up of 13 amino acids. These data belong to a study of blood T cells in healthy people across ages. Notes on the study in general: It was the long-lived donors that had more naive CD4+ cells and higher diversity than aged donors. Significant beta diversity loss was already apparent by age about 42, declining roughly linearly.

Combining a sample-barcoded 5' primer with a J-beta primer mix, a second PCR ran for about 6 to 11 cycles. TCRdb analysed the 5' RACE reads with MiXCR anew, one entry per CDR3 protein. The sample gives roughly 1,700,000 distinct CDR3 sequences, about 30% of which show up once; 7.7% is in the top ten. The receptor was isolated from a young woman in good health. Specimen: blood. This chain connects TRBV29-1 to TRBJ1-1, with TRBD1 identical over 9 bases. CDR3: CSVSDRGSTEAFF. DNA for the CDR3: TGCAGCGTTTCGGACAGGGGAAGCACTGAAGCTTTCTTT.